This T cell receptor (beta chain) originates from a study of glioma-infiltrating T cells (dated by TCRdb to 2016 to 2018). With regard to the full study: Glioma tissue, non-neoplastic brain tissue and matched peripheral blood mononuclear cells were used as sources from which TCR alpha- and beta-chain repertoires were sequenced. To gauge divergence between tissue and blood T-cell populations, every tissue-infiltrating repertoire was compared against the peripheral blood repertoire from the same patient. The paired cohort was made up of three low-grade glioma patients, eight or nine primary glioblastoma patients and three non-glioma patients who contributed non-neoplastic brain tissue. Summary of the overall study and its limitations: In non-neoplastic patients, VJ-independent divergence between tissue and blood fell below expectation, whereas in all gliomas, and especially in low-grade gliomas, the divergence rose above expectation. The group comparisons were based on small numbers of patients: three non-neoplastic, three low-grade glioma and several glioblastoma patients. Only a very small number of CDR3 sequences turned up in both tissue and blood, a result put down to high CDR3 diversity combined with limited sampling.

Regarding this clonotype: Its antigen is not yet known. No qualities accompany the bases; no much larger clone lies one base away.

TCR alpha and beta CDR3 regions were amplified with the iRepertoire nested amplicon-rescue multiplex PCR (arm-PCR) platform from RNA. The input for one-step reverse transcription and amplification was about 100-400 ng of either tissue mRNA or PBMC total RNA. Following bead purification, Illumina adapters were added by a secondary multiplex PCR, and libraries between 200 and 400 bp were gel-purified. Demultiplexing relied on internal 6-nucleotide barcodes carried by the libraries. Sequencing of the libraries was done on an Illumina MiSeq using 2x220 or 2x250 nucleotide paired-end reads. The published analysis was carried out like this. Paired reads were merged using FLASH 1.2.11 and aligned with BWA-MEM to the GRCh37 human genome, and TRA and TRB reads were then extracted. V and J assignment used an IMGT-derived reference of cassette sequences and CDR3 motifs that included pseudogenes. Reads were translated in three frames, and productive CDR3s were defined by a C…FGXG motif without stop codons. Unique combinations of V-J cassette pair and CDR3 amino acid sequence were defined as clonotypes. Reads were filtered by Hamming distance, thresholded by each sample's sequence error rate in mapped regions. The public reads were run again by TCRdb, first through fastp at Q25 and then through MiXCR, and only productive beta chains were kept. Each CDR3 protein appears once, grouped with its most common genes and DNA. The V and J calls here are based on TCRdb, not the publication. The sample records some 100,000 distinct CDR3 sequences, less than 30% of which are singletons. The ten largest clones represent 35% of the sample.

The CDR3, cysteine through phenylalanine, is 18 amino acids long. Here the CDR3 DNA is all that survives: 54 bases in frame from base 1. At the junction V is shortened by 2 bases and J by 3 bases; bases outside the gene matches: 15. The receptor was derived from a human donor with low-grade glioma or glioblastoma, undergoing nonglioma brain surgery, or in good health (not recorded which). Recombination connected TRBV12-3 or TRBV12-4 to TRBJ2-5, with TRBD1 identical over 7 junction bases. Sequenced input: glioma tissue, nonneoplastic brain tissue, or PBMCs (not recorded which). CDR3 region: CASSLNVYVGQLKETQYF. The nucleotide sequence is given as TGTGCCAGCAGTTTAAATGTATACGTGGGACAGCTAAAAGAGACCCAGTACTTC.